These 24 T cell receptor beta chains originate from one sample sequenced in a study of cytomegalovirus exposure and HLA in healthy donors. PCR amplification relied on 60 Vbeta primers (plus 13 Jbeta primers). Profiling relied on immunoSEQ multiplex PCR, and the TCRdb table lists in-frame clones only, not all of them. The table has hundreds of thousands of clones, approximately 80% seen once. What was sequenced was PBMCs. These receptors were collected from a man aged 35 to 55 in good health and CMV-seronegative.

This sequence joins TRBV7-3 and TRBJ2-1, with D possibly TRBD2 on 5 matching bases. Trimming pared 2 bases from V and 1 base from J, leaving 9 bases between. Germline V gives CDR1 SGHTA, CDR2 FQGTGA. The CDR3 is 15 residues long. The CDR3 sequence: CASSLYTGSYNEQFF. The DNA of the CDR3 is TGTGCCAGCAGCTTATATACGGGATCCTACAATGAGCAGTTCTTC.

The chain uses TRBV15 and TRBJ1-1; weak D call: TRBD1 (6 bases). Between the trimmed V and J ends, which lost 3 bases and 8 bases, there was a span of 19 bases. Germline loops: CDR1 LNHNV, CDR2 YYDKDF (reference sequence). CDR3 length: 15 residues. The CDR3 DNA follows: TGTGCCACCAGCAGCTCGAGCTACGGACAGCAAGAAGCTTTCTTT. It specifies CATSSSSYGQQEAFF.

The genes are TRBV5-1 and TRBJ1-1; D gene unclear. Germline assignment: CDR1 SGHRS and CDR2 YFSETQ. The CDR3 sequence is 15 residues long. V lost 2 bases and J 1 base, leaving 12 bases between the germline ends. The CDR3 sequence is CASSLNTNPNTEAFF. The DNA of the CDR3 is TGCGCCAGCAGCTTAAATACAAACCCGAACACTGAAGCTTTCTTT.

The sample holds a few counts of this clone. J is TRBJ1-1 and V is TRBV28; a possible D gene is TRBD1 (6 bases). The CDR3 runs 13 residues. Trimming left V 11 bases short and J 3 bases short, with 16 bases between. The germline gives CDR1 MDHEN, CDR2 SYDVKM. The chain's CDR3 is CAGYRVEDTEAFF. The CDR3 bases are TGTGCCGGGTACAGGGTTGAGGACACTGAAGCTTTCTTT.

V and J are TRBV7-2 and TRBJ1-5; TRBD1 might be the D (5 bases). The CDR3 is made up of 17 amino acids. The germline gives CDR1 SGHTA, CDR2 FQGNSA. Trimming removed 5 bases at V and 2 bases at J, with 19 bases between. CDR3 protein: CASSPQRGPQGNQPQHF. CDR3 nucleotide sequence: TGTGCCAGCAGCCCCCAGCGGGGACCCCAGGGCAATCAGCCCCAGCATTTT.

The V gene is TRBV10-1, the J gene TRBJ2-7; perhaps TRBD2 as D (5 bases). The CDR3 runs to 13 residues. Trimming stripped 3 bases from V and 3 bases from J, with 9 bases between. Germline CDR1 and CDR2: WNHNN and SYGVQD (reference sequence). CDR3 protein: CASSEEGYYEQYF. DNA for the CDR3: TGCGCCAGCAGTGAAGAGGGTTACTACGAGCAGTACTTC.

This clone was seen just once. The rearrangement links TRBV5-8 to TRBJ2-3; 10 nucleotides line up with TRBD2. The V gene's germline CDR1 is SGHTS and CDR2 YDEGEE. With V trimmed by 4 bases and J by 4 bases, 9 bases remained unmatched. This CDR3 spans 16 amino acids. CDR3 nucleotides: TGTGCCAGCAGCACAGGACTAGCGGCCCAGGCAGATACGCAGTATTTT. Amino acid sequence: CASSTGLAAQADTQYF.

The V call is TRBV5-4, the J call TRBJ1-1, with 7 bases aligning to TRBD1. With V trimmed by 6 bases and J by 5 bases, 10 bases remained unmatched. CDR1 and CDR2 (germline): SGHNT, YYREEE (reference sequence). CDR3 length: 14 residues. As DNA, the CDR3 is TGTGCCAGCATCCCTACGGGCAGGGGGACTGAAGCTTTCTTT. Protein product: CASIPTGRGTEAFF.

V is TRBV14 and J is TRBJ2-1, with TRBD1 matching over 8 bases. The CDR3 spans 16 residues. Germline values: CDR1 SGHDN, CDR2 FVKESK. J gave up 7 bases and V 0 bases, and 8 bases lay outside the gene matches. The chain's CDR3 is CASSQDRGQGRNEQFF. Here the CDR3 DNA reads TGTGCCAGCAGCCAAGATCGAGGACAGGGTAGAAATGAGCAGTTCTTC.

The rearrangement joins TRBV4-1 to TRBJ2-5, with 7 bases aligning to TRBD2. Germline CDR1 is MGHRA and CDR2 is YSYEKL. The CDR3 length is 15 residues. The ends lost 2 bases at V and 3 bases at J; junction bases unmatched: 6. The CDR3 coding sequence is TGCGCCAGCAGCCAATCGGGAGGTGGGAAAGAGACCCAGTACTTC. It specifies CASSQSGGGKETQYF.

This clone is a singleton in its sample. Other nucleotide sequences from this sample produce the same CDR3. The CDR3 spells CASSEGEKTQYF. CDR3 in DNA: TGTGCCAGCAGTGAAGGGGAGAAGACCCAGTACTTC. The gene calls are TRBV25-1 and TRBJ2-5, with D possibly TRBD2 on 5 matching bases. The germline V gene has CDR1 MGHDK and CDR2 SYGVNS. V gave up 2 bases and J gave up 6 bases, with 7 bases separating them. The CDR3 sequence is 12 residues long.

V usage is TRBV5-6 and J usage is TRBJ2-7, with D tentatively TRBD1 (6 bases). V was trimmed by 1 base and J by 2 bases, leaving 10 bases between them. Germline CDR1 SGHDT, CDR2 YYEEEE. The CDR3 has 14 amino acids. The CDR3 DNA is TGTGCCAGCAGCTTGACAGGGTATCCCTACGAGCAGTACTTC. Its protein is CASSLTGYPYEQYF. The full variable domain, in which reference TRBV5-6 and TRBJ2-7 provide the parts outside the CDR3, is DAGVTQSPTHLIKTRGQQVTLRCSPKSGHDTVSWYQQALGQGPQFIFQYYEEEERQRGNFPDRFSGHQFPNYSSELNVNALLLGDSALYLCASSLTGYPYEQYFGPGTRLTVT.

The V call is TRBV19, the J call TRBJ1-1, with D perhaps TRBD1 (5 bases). CDR1 is LNHDA, CDR2 SQIVND, per germline (reference sequence). This CDR3 is 14 amino acids long. V lost 3 bases and J 2 bases, leaving 10 bases between the germline ends. DNA of the CDR3: TGTGCCAGTAGTATGCGGGGGGGAAACACTGAAGCTTTCTTT. Its translation is CASSMRGGNTEAFF. The whole variable domain, filled in from reference TRBV19 and TRBJ1-1, reads DGGITQSPKYLFRKEGQNVTLSCEQNLNHDAMYWYRQDPGQGLRLIYYSQIVNDFQKGDIAEGYSVSREKKESFPLTVTSAQKNPTAFYLCASSMRGGNTEAFFGQGTRLTVV.

CDR3 protein: CASSLVPQTSVRGNTQYF. The CDR3, as DNA: TGTGCCAGCAGCTTAGTACCCCAGACTAGCGTAAGGGGTAATACGCAGTATTTT. V is TRBV7-8 and J is TRBJ2-3, with 8 bases fitting TRBD2. The germline V gene encodes CDR1 SGHVS and CDR2 FQNEAQ. V shed 1 base and J 7 bases; nucleotides not matched to a gene: 16. The length of the CDR3 is 18 residues.

V usage is TRBV9 and J usage is TRBJ2-1; TRBD2 agrees at 9 bases. This CDR3 is 16 amino acids long. Germline-derived CDR1 and CDR2 are SGDLS and YYNGEE. V shed 0 bases and J 2 bases; nucleotides not matched to a gene: 3. The CDR3 DNA reads as TGTGCCAGCAGCGTAGGCGGGGGGGCCGCCTACAATGAGCAGTTCTTC. It codes for CASSVGGGAAYNEQFF.

This clone occurred once. The chain is built from TRBV7-2 and TRBJ2-7; TRBD1 matches at 9 bases. The CDR3 spans 15 residues. Germline assignment: CDR1 SGHTA and CDR2 FQGNSA. V trimming: 5 bases; J trimming: 2 bases; junction bases outside the gene matches: 7. The CDR3 here is CASSRGTGRTYEQYF. The CDR3 DNA reads TGTGCCAGCAGCCGCGGGACAGGGCGTACCTACGAGCAGTACTTC.

This rearrangement joins TRBV27 to TRBJ2-7; TRBD1 agrees at 7 bases. The CDR3 has 17 residues. V gave up 2 bases and J gave up 2 bases; unmatched junction bases: 12. Germline CDR1 MNHEY, CDR2 SMNVEV (reference sequence). The CDR3 DNA sequence: TGTGCCAGCAGTTTACGGTCCGACAGGGATCTTCCCTACGAGCAGTACTTC. Its protein product is CASSLRSDRDLPYEQYF.

The chain is built from TRBV6-1 and TRBJ1-3; no clear D gene. The V gene lost 1 base and the J gene lost 0 bases, with 7 bases spanning the gap. Germline V CDR1 and CDR2: MNHNS, SASEGT. The CDR3 has 15 amino acids. The CDR3 sequence is CASSEGGDSGNTIYF. The CDR3 DNA reads as TGTGCCAGCAGTGAAGGGGGAGACTCTGGAAACACCATATATTTT.

This clone was detected only once. The CDR3, as DNA: TGTGCCAGCAGTGAAATGGCGGGAGGGCCCGGAGATACGCAGTATTTT. It translates to CASSEMAGGPGDTQYF. This sequence joins TRBV2 and TRBJ2-3; 9 bases match TRBD2. CDR1 and CDR2 from the germline V gene are SNHLY and FYNNEI. This CDR3 has 16 residues. Trimming at V came to 2 bases and at J to 5 bases, leaving 8 bases not matched to a gene.

The rearrangement joins TRBV19 to TRBJ1-4, with D perhaps TRBD1 (5 bases). This CDR3 has 14 residues. Germline lookup yields CDR1 LNHDA and CDR2 SQIVND (reference sequence). V was shortened by 6 bases and J by 4 bases, with 12 bases between the two germline ends. The CDR3 protein is CASRSDIGNEKLFF. DNA for the CDR3: TGTGCCAGTAGGTCGGACATCGGTAATGAAAAACTGTTTTTT.

This clone was detected once. The gene calls are TRBV4-2 and TRBJ2-7, with 11 bases aligning to TRBD1. CDR3 length: 17 amino acids. The V and J ends lost 0 bases and 4 bases, in that order; junction bases with no gene match: 8. The germline CDR1 and CDR2 sequences are LGHNA and YNFKEQ. The CDR3 region is CASSQDGQGAISYEQYF. CDR3 nucleotide sequence: TGTGCCAGCAGCCAAGACGGACAGGGGGCCATATCATACGAGCAGTACTTC.

A note on this clone: The germline gene is not matched at one end of the junction; a read error may be the cause. This chain uses TRBV7-9 with TRBJ2-7; TRBD2 matches at 10 bases. This CDR3 has 17 residues. The germline V gene encodes CDR1 SEHNR and CDR2 FQNEAQ (reference sequence). This chain's CDR3 is CSSSSSVAGGLSYEQYF. CDR3 bases: TGTTCCAGCAGCAGCAGTGTAGCGGGGGGCCTCTCCTACGAGCAGTACTTC.

The rearrangement uses TRBV29-1 and TRBJ1-2; the D is unclear. The V gene's germline CDR1 is SQVTM and CDR2 ANQGSEA. The CDR3 spans 11 residues. Trimming removed 5 bases from V and 6 bases from J, with 10 bases in between. The CDR3 region is CSVLWAHGYTF. The CDR3 nucleotides read TGCAGCGTTCTTTGGGCCCATGGCTACACCTTC.

The rearrangement links TRBV27 to TRBJ2-7, with D tentatively TRBD2 (5 bases). CDR3 length equals 14 residues. Germline V gene sequence: CDR1 MNHEY, CDR2 SMNVEV (reference sequence). V lost 6 bases to trimming and J lost 4 bases, with 16 bases between them. The CDR3 DNA sequence: TGTGCCAGCAGCTCCGTCTCGGGGTTTTACGAGCAGTACTTC. Translating it yields CASSSVSGFYEQYF.